This TCR beta chain was retrieved from a study of early T cells in non-severe SARS-CoV-2 infection. About the study: The input, bulk RNA from unsorted whole blood, was sequenced, and chains were unpaired. Whole-study findings and limits: A preference for anti-spike CD8 responses marked VDJdb matching, which missed private and CD4 specificities.

Individual cDNA molecules were tagged with unique molecular identifiers. TCRdb re-analysed the 5' RACE reads in MiXCR, keeping a single row per CDR3 protein. The sample has 80,000 or so distinct CDR3 sequences, about 14% seen once. The CDR3 consists of 15 residues. The germline CDR1 and CDR2 sequences are MDHEN and SYDVKM. Losses at the gene ends were 6 bases for V and 6 bases for J; bases not matched to a gene: 13. On this clonotype: The antigen is unknown.

Sequencing input: whole blood. This receptor was obtained from an adult who was a healthcare worker with PCR-confirmed SARS-CoV-2 infection or an uninfected control (not recorded which). The chain joins TRBV28 to TRBJ2-5; 7 bases map to TRBD2. In DNA, the CDR3 is TGTGCCAGCAGCCCCGGGGCTAGCGGTCGGAAGACCCAGTACTTC. This sequence encodes CASSPGASGRKTQYF.